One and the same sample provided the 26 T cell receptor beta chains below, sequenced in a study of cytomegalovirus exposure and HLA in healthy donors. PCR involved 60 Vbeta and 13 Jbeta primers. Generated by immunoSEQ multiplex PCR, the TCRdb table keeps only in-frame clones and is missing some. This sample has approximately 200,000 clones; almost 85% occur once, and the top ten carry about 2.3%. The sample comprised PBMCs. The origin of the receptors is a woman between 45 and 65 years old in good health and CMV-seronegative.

The CDR3: CASSEWGGGYGYTF. The CDR3 DNA reads as TGTGCCAGCAGTGAATGGGGGGGCGGCTATGGCTACACCTTC. The gene calls are TRBV6-1 and TRBJ1-2; D is possibly TRBD1 (6 bases). Trimming left V 2 bases short and J 4 bases short, with 11 bases between. CDR1 MNHNS and CDR2 SASEGT come from the germline V gene. This CDR3 has 14 residues.

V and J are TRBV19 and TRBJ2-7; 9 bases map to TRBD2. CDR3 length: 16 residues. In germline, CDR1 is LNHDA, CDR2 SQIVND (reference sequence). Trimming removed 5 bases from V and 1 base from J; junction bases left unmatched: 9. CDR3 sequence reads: CASSWGTAGGSYEQYF. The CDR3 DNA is TGTGCCAGTAGTTGGGGGACCGCGGGAGGGTCCTACGAGCAGTACTTC.

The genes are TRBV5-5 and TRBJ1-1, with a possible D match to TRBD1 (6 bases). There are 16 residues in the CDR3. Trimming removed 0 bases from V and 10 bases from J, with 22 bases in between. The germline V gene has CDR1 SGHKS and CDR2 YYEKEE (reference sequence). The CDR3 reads CASSLDLSRGRVRAFF. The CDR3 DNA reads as TGTGCCAGCAGCTTGGATTTATCCAGGGGAAGGGTTCGAGCTTTCTTT.

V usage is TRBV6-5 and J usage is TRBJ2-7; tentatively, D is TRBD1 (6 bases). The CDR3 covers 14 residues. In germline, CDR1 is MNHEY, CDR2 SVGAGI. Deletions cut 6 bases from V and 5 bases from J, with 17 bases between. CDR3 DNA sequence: TGTGCCAGCAGCCACGACAGGTTGTCGGACGAGCAGTACTTC. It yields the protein CASSHDRLSDEQYF.

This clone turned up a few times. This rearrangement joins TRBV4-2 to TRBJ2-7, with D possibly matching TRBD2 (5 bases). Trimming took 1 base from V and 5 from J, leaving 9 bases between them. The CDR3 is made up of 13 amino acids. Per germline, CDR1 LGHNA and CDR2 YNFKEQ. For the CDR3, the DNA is TGTGCCAGCAGCCAAGGTCGGAGGAACGAGCAGTACTTC. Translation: CASSQGRRNEQYF.

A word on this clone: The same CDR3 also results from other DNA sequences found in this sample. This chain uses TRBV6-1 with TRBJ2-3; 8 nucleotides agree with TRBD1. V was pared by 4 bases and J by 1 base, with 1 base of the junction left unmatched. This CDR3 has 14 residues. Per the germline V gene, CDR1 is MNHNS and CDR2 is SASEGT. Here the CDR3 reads CASSATGGTDTQYF. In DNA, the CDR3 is TGTGCCAGCAGTGCGACAGGGGGCACAGATACGCAGTATTTT.

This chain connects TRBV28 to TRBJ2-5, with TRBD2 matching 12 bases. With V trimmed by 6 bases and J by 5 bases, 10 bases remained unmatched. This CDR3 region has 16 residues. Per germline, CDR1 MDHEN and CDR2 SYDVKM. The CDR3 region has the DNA TGTGCCAGCAGCACCAGACTAGCGGGAGAGGTGGAGACCCAGTACTTC. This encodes CASSTRLAGEVETQYF.

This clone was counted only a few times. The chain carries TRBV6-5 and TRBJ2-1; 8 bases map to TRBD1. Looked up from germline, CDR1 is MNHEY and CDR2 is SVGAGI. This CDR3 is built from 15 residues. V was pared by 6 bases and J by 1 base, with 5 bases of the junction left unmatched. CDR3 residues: CASRADRDSYNEQFF. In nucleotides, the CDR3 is TGTGCCAGCAGAGCGGACAGGGATTCCTACAATGAGCAGTTCTTC.

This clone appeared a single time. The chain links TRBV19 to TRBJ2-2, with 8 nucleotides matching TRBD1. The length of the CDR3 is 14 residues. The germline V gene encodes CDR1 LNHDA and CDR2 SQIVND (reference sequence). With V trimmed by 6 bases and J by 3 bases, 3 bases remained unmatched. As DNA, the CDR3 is TGTGCCAGTAGAATGGACAGGGACACCGGGGAGCTGTTTTTT. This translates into CASRMDRDTGELFF.

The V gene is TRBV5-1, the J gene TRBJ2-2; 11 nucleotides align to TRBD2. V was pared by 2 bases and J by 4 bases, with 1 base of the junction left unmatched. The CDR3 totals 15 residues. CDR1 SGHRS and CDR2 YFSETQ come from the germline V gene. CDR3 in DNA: TGCGCCAGCAGCTTCGGGACTAGCGGCACCGGGGAGCTGTTTTTT. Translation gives CASSFGTSGTGELFF.

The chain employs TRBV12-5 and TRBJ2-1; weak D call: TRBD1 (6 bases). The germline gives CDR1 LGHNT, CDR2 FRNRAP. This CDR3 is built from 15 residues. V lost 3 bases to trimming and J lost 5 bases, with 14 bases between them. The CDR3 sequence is CASGLGTLGHNEQFF. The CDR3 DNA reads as TGTGCTAGTGGTTTAGGGACATTGGGCCACAATGAGCAGTTCTTC.

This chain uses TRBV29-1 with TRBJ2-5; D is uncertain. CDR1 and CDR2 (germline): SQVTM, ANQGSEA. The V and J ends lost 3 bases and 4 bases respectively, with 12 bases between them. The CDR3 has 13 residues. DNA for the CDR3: TGCAGCGTTGATGTCGGGTCCCCAGAGACCCAGTACTTC. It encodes CSVDVGSPETQYF.

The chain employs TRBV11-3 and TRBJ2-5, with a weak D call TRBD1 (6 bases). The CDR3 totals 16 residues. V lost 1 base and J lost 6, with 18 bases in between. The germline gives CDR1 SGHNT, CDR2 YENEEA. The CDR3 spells CASSLGEKTGGKTQYF. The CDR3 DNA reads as TGTGCCAGCAGCTTAGGGGAGAAGACAGGAGGCAAGACCCAGTACTTC.

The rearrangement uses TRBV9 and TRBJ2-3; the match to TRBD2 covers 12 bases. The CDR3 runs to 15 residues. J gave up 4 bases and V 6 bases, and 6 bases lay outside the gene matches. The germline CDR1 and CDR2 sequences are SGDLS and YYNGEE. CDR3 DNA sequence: TGTGCCAGCACCCCCGGGACTAGCGGGCCAGATACGCAGTATTTT. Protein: CASTPGTSGPDTQYF.

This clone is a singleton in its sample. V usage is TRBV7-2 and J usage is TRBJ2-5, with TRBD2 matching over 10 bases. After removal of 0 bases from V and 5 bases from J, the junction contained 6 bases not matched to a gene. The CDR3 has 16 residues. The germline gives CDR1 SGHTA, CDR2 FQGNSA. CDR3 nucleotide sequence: TGTGCCAGCAGCTTAGCCGGGACTAGCGTTGGGGAGACCCAGTACTTC. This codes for CASSLAGTSVGETQYF.

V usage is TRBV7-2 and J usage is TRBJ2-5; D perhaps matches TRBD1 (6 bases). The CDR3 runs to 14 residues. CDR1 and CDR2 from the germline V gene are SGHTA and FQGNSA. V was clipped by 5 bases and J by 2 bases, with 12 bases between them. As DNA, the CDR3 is TGTGCCAGCAGCCCGGGGCAGGGGCAAGAGACCCAGTACTTC. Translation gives CASSPGQGQETQYF.

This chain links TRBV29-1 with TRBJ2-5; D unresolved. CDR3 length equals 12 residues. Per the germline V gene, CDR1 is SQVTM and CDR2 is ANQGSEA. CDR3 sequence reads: CSYSEARETQYF. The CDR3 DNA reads TGCAGTTACTCAGAGGCTCGGGAGACCCAGTACTTC.

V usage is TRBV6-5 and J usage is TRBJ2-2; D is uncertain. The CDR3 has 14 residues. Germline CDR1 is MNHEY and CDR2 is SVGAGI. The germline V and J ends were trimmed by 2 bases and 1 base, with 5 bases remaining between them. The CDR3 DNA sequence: TGTGCCAGCAGTTACGTCCGGAACACCGGGGAGCTGTTTTTT. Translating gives CASSYVRNTGELFF.

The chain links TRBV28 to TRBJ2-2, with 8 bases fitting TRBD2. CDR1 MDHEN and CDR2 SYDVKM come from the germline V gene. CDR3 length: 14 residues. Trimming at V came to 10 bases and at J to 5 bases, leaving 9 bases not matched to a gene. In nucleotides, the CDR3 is TGTGCCACCCACTCGGGAGGGCGAACCGGGGAGCTGTTTTTT. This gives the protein CATHSGGRTGELFF.

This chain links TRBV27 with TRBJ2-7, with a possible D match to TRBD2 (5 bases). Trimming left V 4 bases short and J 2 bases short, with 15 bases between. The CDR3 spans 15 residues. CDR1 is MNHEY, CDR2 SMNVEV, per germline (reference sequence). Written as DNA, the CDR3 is TGTGCCAGCAGTTCCTGGACTCGTCTGACCTACGAGCAGTACTTC. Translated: CASSSWTRLTYEQYF.

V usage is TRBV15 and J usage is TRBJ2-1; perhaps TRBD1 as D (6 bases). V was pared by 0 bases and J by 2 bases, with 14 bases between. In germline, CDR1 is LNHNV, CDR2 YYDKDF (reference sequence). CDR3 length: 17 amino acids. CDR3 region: CATSRDTPGTPYNEQFF. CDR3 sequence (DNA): TGTGCCACCAGCAGAGATACCCCCGGGACACCCTACAATGAGCAGTTCTTC.

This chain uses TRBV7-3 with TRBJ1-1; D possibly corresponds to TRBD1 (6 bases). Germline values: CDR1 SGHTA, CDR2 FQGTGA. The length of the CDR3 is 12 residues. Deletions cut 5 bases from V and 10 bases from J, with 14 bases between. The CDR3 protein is CASSPAGGRAFF. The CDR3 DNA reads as TGTGCCAGCAGCCCGGCGGGGGGGCGAGCTTTCTTT.

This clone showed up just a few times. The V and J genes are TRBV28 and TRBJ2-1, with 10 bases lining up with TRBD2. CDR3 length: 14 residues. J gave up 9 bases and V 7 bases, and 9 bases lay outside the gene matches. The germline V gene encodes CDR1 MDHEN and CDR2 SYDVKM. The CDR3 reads CASTVLAGVPEQFF. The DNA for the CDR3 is TGTGCCAGCACTGTCCTAGCGGGAGTCCCTGAGCAGTTCTTC.

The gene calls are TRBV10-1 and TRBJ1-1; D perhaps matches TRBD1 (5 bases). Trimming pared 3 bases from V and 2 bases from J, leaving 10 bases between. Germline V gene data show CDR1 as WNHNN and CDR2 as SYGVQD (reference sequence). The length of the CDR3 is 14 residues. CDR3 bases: TGCGCCAGCAGTGAACAGGCAGTAAACACTGAAGCTTTCTTT. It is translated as CASSEQAVNTEAFF.

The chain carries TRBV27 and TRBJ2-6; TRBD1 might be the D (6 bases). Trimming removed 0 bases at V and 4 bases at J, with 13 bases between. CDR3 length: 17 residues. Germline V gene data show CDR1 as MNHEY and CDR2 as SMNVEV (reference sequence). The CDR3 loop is CASSLSAGVSGANVLTF. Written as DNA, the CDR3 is TGTGCCAGCAGTTTATCGGCAGGGGTGAGCGGGGCCAACGTCCTGACTTTC. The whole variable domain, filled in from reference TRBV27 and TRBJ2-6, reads EAQVTQNPRYLITVTGKKLTVTCSQNMNHEYMSWYRQDPGLGLRQIYYSMNVEVTDKGDVPEGYKVSRKEKRNFPLILESPSPNQTSLYFCASSLSAGVSGANVLTFGAGSRLTVL.

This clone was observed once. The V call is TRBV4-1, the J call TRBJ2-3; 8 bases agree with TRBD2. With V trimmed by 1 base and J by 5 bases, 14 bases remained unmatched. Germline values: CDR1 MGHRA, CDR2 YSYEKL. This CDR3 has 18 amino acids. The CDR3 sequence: CASSQAPATGGPIDTQYF. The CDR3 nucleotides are TGCGCCAGCAGCCAAGCGCCGGCAACGGGAGGGCCGATAGATACGCAGTATTTT.